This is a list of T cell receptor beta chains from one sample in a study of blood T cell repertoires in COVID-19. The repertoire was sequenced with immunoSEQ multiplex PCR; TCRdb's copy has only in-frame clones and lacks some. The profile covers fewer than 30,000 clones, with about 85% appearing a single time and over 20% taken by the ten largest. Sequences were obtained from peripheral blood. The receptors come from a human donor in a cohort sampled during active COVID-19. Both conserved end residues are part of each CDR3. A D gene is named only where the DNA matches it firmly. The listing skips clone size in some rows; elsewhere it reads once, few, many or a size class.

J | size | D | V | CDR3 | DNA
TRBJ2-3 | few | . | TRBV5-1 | CASSFSSGLDTQYF | TGCGCCAGCAGCTTCAGTTCCGGGTTAGATACGCAGTATTTT
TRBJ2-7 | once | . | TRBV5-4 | CASSLPGQLTYEQYF | TGTGCCAGCAGCTTGCCCGGACAGCTAACCTACGAGCAGTACTTC
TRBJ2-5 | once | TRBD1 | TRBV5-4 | CASMLDRLDRTQYF | TGTGCCAGCATGTTGGACAGGTTAGATCGGACCCAGTACTTC
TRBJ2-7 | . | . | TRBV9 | CASSVVGSSYEQYF | TGTGCCAGCAGCGTAGTAGGGAGCTCCTACGAGCAGTACTTC
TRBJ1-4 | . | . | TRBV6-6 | CASSWGQATNEKLFF | TGTGCCAGCAGTTGGGGGCAAGCAACTAATGAAAAACTGTTTTTT
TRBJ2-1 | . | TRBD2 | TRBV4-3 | CASSQVGGSSYNEQFF | TGCGCCAGCAGCCAAGTCGGGGGGAGCTCCTACAATGAGCAGTTCTTC
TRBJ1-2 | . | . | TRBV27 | CASTKQAPPWNYGYTF | TGTGCCAGCACAAAACAGGCACCCCCTTGGAACTATGGCTACACCTTC
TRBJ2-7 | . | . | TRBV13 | CASSFKQGYEQYF | TGTGCCAGCAGCTTCAAACAGGGCTACGAGCAGTACTTC
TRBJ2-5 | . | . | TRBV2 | CASVTNWRETQYF | TGTGCCAGCGTCACTAACTGGCGGGAGACCCAGTACTTC
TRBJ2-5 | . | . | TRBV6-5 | CASSYLGTPKETQYF | TGTGCCAGCAGTTACCTGGGGACTCCGAAAGAGACCCAGTACTTC
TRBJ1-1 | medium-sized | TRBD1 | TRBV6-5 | CASTEGQANTEAFF | TGTGCCAGCACCGAGGGACAGGCGAACACTGAAGCTTTCTTT
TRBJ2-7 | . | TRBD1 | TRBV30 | CAWSWNRGYEQYF | TGTGCCTGGAGTTGGAACAGGGGCTACGAGCAGTACTTC
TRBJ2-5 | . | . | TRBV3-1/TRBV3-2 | CASNPLAGRRETQYF | TGTGCCAGCAACCCCCTTGCGGGGAGAAGAGAGACCCAGTACTTC
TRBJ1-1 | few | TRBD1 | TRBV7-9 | CASSWKGTGLNTEAFF | TGTGCCAGCAGCTGGAAGGGGACAGGGCTGAACACTGAAGCTTTCTTT
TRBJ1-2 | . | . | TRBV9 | CASSVFGAGGYTF | TGTGCCAGCAGCGTATTTGGTGCGGGTGGCTACACCTTC
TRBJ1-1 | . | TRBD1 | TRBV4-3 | CASSLQQGAAEAFF | TGCGCCAGCAGCCTCCAACAGGGGGCAGCTGAAGCTTTCTTT
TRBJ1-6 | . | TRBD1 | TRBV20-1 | CSAGGTGGYNSPLHF | TGCAGTGCTGGTGGGACAGGGGGCTATAATTCACCCCTCCACTTT
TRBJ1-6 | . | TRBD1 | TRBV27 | CASSLDGQGISPLHF | TGTGCCAGCAGCCTCGACGGACAGGGGATTTCACCCCTCCACTTT
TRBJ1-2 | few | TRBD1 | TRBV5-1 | CASSADRGNGYTF | TGCGCCAGCAGCGCGGACAGGGGAAATGGCTACACCTTC
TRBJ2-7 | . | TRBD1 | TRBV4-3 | CASSQGDRGSYEQYF | TGCGCCAGCAGCCAGGGCGACAGGGGATCCTACGAGCAGTACTTC
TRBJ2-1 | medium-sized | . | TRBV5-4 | CASTPGSYNEQFF | TGTGCCAGCACCCCGGGCTCCTACAATGAGCAGTTCTTC
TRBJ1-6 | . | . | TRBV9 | CASSGGEGNNSPLHF | TGTGCCAGCAGCGGGGGGGAAGGGAATAATTCACCCCTCCACTTT
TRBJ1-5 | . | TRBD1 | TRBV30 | CAWSDRGTVYGGQPQHF | TGTGCCTGGAGTGACAGGGGGACGGTTTATGGGGGTCAGCCCCAGCATTTT
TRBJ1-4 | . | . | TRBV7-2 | CASSLVRVANEKLFF | TGTGCCAGCAGCTTAGTCAGGGTAGCTAATGAAAAACTGTTTTTT
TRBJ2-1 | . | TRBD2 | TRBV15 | CATSPGLAGGNEQFF | TGTGCCACCAGCCCTGGGCTAGCGGGGGGGAATGAGCAGTTCTTC
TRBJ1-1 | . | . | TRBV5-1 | CASSLDQGRAFF | TGCGCCAGCAGCTTGGACCAGGGGCGGGCTTTCTTT
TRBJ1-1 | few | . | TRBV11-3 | CASSLGGKAFF | TGTGCCAGCAGCTTGGGAGGGAAAGCTTTCTTT
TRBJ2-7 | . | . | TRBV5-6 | CASSLGGRGEQYF | TGTGCCAGCAGCTTGGGGGGTCGAGGGGAGCAGTACTTC